The 20 T cell receptor beta chains below come from one sample, sequenced in a study of beta chain features in type 1 diabetes. cDNA synthesis used the whole RNA isolate, giving expressed TCRB sequences. Libraries were prepared by immunoSEQ multiplex PCR; TCRdb keeps only in-frame clonotypes and omits some of them. The sample has 130,000 to 150,000 clones, 6.9% seen once. Sequencing was carried out using central memory CD4+ T cells from blood. All receptors derive from a woman aged 30 to 39 in good health.

This clone was detected only a few times. The rearrangement links TRBV5-4 to TRBJ2-1, with 7 bases matching TRBD2. This CDR3 has 17 residues. Germline trimming cut 4 bases from V and 5 bases from J; bases unmatched to any gene: 15. Germline V lookup: CDR1 SGHNT, CDR2 YYREEE (reference sequence). The CDR3 is CASSRGGGLPANNEQFF. CDR3 DNA: TGTGCCAGCAGCCGCGGCGGGGGTCTACCGGCAAACAATGAGCAGTTCTTC. Combining the CDR3 with reference TRBV5-4 and TRBJ2-1 gives the whole variable domain ETGVTQSPTHLIKTRGQQVTLRCSSQSGHNTVSWYQQALGQGPQFIFQYYREEENGRGNFPPRFSGLQFPNYSSELNVNALELDDSALYLCASSRGGGLPANNEQFFGPGTRLTVL.

The rearrangement joins TRBV4-2 to TRBJ2-3; D is possibly TRBD1 (5 bases). Germline CDR1 and CDR2: LGHNA and YNFKEQ. V was clipped by 8 bases and J by 2 bases, with 20 bases between them. The length of the CDR3 is 16 residues. The CDR3 here is CASGPPGKGHTDTQYF. The CDR3 bases are TGTGCCAGCGGCCCCCCGGGTAAGGGGCACACAGATACGCAGTATTTT.

This chain joins TRBV23-1 and TRBJ2-1; 10 nucleotides line up with TRBD2. TRBV23-1 is designated an ORF whose function remains uncertain. J lost 3 bases, V lost 3 bases, and 14 bases had no gene match. The CDR3 is 19 residues long. CDR3 bases: TGCGCCAGCAGTCAGCAAAAAAAAGCGGGAGGGCCCCTCTACAATGAGCAGTTCTTC. Its translation is CASSQQKKAGGPLYNEQFF.

The rearrangement joins TRBV18 to TRBJ2-4, with TRBD1 as a possible D gene (6 bases). Trimming stripped 2 bases from V and 7 bases from J, with 9 bases between. This CDR3 comprises 13 residues. The germline V gene encodes CDR1 KGHSH and CDR2 LQKENI. The CDR3 region is CASSPAGENIQYF. The CDR3 nucleotides are TGTGCCAGCTCACCAGCAGGGGAGAACATTCAGTACTTC. Based on the CDR3 plus reference TRBV18 and TRBJ2-4, the full variable domain is NAGVMQNPRHLVRRRGQEARLRCSPMKGHSHVYWYRQLPEEGLKFMVYLQKENIIDESGMPKERFSAEFPKEGPSILRIQQVVRGDSAAYFCASSPAGENIQYFGAGTRLSVL.

V usage is TRBV5-1 and J usage is TRBJ2-3; TRBD2 matches at 10 bases. The V segment lost 4 bases and the J segment 4 bases; nucleotides outside the gene matches: 6. Germline V CDR1 and CDR2: SGHRS, YFSETQ. This CDR3 contains 15 residues. As DNA, the CDR3 is TGCGCCAGCAGCCCACTAGCGGGATCCCCAGATACGCAGTATTTT. It translates to CASSPLAGSPDTQYF.

This clone was seen ten or more times. V is TRBV28 and J is TRBJ2-5; 7 bases are shared with TRBD2. CDR3 length: 13 amino acids. Germline V gene sequence: CDR1 MDHEN, CDR2 SYDVKM. Trimming took 3 bases from V and 5 from J; bases not matched to a gene: 3. The CDR3 is CASSLGGKETQYF. The CDR3 DNA follows: TGTGCCAGCAGTTTGGGGGGGAAGGAGACCCAGTACTTC.

CDR3 in amino acids: CASSENRVETQYF. The CDR3 DNA is TGTGCCAGCAGTGAAAACAGGGTTGAGACCCAGTACTTC. The chain employs TRBV2 and TRBJ2-5; possible D gene TRBD1, 6 bases. The CDR3 is 13 amino acids. The V gene lost 2 bases and the J gene lost 5 bases, with 9 bases spanning the gap. Germline V lookup: CDR1 SNHLY, CDR2 FYNNEI. Filled out from reference TRBV2 and TRBJ2-5, the complete variable domain reads EPEVTQTPSHQVTQMGQEVILRCVPISNHLYFYWYRQILGQKVEFLVSFYNNEISEKSEIFDDQFSVERPDGSNFTLKIRSTKLEDSAMYFCASSENRVETQYFGPGTRLLVL.

This clone was counted a few times. The V gene is TRBV5-4, the J gene TRBJ2-3; D is perhaps TRBD1 (6 bases). V lost 4 bases and J lost 5, with 11 bases in between. From germline, CDR1 is SGHNT and CDR2 YYREEE (reference sequence). The CDR3 totals 13 residues. In DNA form, the CDR3 reads TGTGCCAGCAGCCCGGACAGCGAAGATACGCAGTATTTT. This translates into CASSPDSEDTQYF.

The chain is built from TRBV28 and TRBJ2-7; D is ambiguous. There are 11 residues in the CDR3. Germline CDR1 is MDHEN and CDR2 is SYDVKM. Trimming left V 8 bases short and J 4 bases short, with 9 bases between. This chain's CDR3 is CASSSVYEQYF. CDR3 DNA: TGTGCCAGCTCTTCTGTGTACGAGCAGTACTTC.

This rearrangement joins TRBV18 to TRBJ2-7, with 8 bases that match TRBD2. The CDR3 loop spans 14 amino acids. Germline V CDR1 and CDR2: KGHSH, LQKENI. V was clipped by 6 bases and J by 3 bases; unmatched bases: 7. As DNA, the CDR3 is TGTGCCAGCTCCCCAAAAGCGGGAGTCTACGAGCAGTACTTC. Protein sequence: CASSPKAGVYEQYF.

The rearrangement joins TRBV11-2 to TRBJ2-5; D unclear. This CDR3 has 13 residues. V shed 1 base and J shed 4 bases, with 7 bases lying between them. Germline values: CDR1 SGHAT, CDR2 FQNNGV. CDR3 protein: CASSLVALETQYF. The CDR3 bases are TGTGCCAGCAGCTTAGTGGCCTTAGAGACCCAGTACTTC.

The table lists this clone with a few counts. The chain links TRBV27 to TRBJ2-6, with TRBD1 matching 8 bases. Per the germline V gene, CDR1 is MNHEY and CDR2 is SMNVEV (reference sequence). CDR3 length equals 18 residues. J lost 0 bases, V lost 4 bases, and 8 bases had no gene match. CDR3 residues: CASSSPGQVSSGANVLTF. CDR3 bases: TGTGCCAGCAGTTCGCCGGGACAGGTTAGCTCTGGGGCCAACGTCCTGACTTTC.

DNA for the CDR3: TGTGCCACCAGCAGAGTCGGGACAACTTACCCCCATGAGCAGTTCTTC. This sequence encodes CATSRVGTTYPHEQFF. V is TRBV15 and J is TRBJ2-1; D perhaps matches TRBD1 (6 bases). V lost 1 base, J lost 8 bases, and 18 bases lay in between. Per germline, CDR1 LNHNV and CDR2 YYDKDF (reference sequence). The CDR3 is 16 amino acids.

This clone showed up just a few times. The chain combines TRBV6-4 with TRBJ1-1; D gene unclear. The CDR3 extends over 8 amino acids. Germline CDR1 is MRHNA and CDR2 is SNTAGT. V lost 8 bases to trimming and J lost 11 bases, with 6 bases between them. The DNA for the CDR3 is TGTGCCAGCCGAGCGGCTTTCTTT. Its protein product is CASRAAFF.

Only a few counts were recorded for this clone. J is TRBJ1-1 and V is TRBV27, with 8 nucleotides matching TRBD1. CDR3 length equals 13 residues. V lost 4 bases and J lost 7; bases outside the gene matches: 5. CDR1 and CDR2 from the germline V gene are MNHEY and SMNVEV (reference sequence). CDR3 protein: CASSSTGGFEAFF. CDR3 nucleotide sequence: TGTGCCAGCAGTTCAACAGGGGGATTTGAAGCTTTCTTT.

This clone occurred a few times. The chain couples TRBV7-2 to TRBJ2-1, with D possibly matching TRBD2 (5 bases). V lost 1 base and J lost 5, with 18 bases in between. This CDR3 contains 17 residues. Germline V gives CDR1 SGHTA, CDR2 FQGNSA. This CDR3 reads CASSLVSGGLLNNEQFF. The CDR3 DNA is TGTGCCAGCAGCTTAGTATCAGGAGGCCTACTTAACAATGAGCAGTTCTTC.

The chain links TRBV7-2 to TRBJ2-1; D is unclear. Germline lookup yields CDR1 SGHTA and CDR2 FQGNSA. There are 12 residues in the CDR3. V shed 2 bases and J shed 9 bases, with 8 bases lying between them. CDR3 bases: TGTGCCAGCAGCTTAACTGGGCTTGAGCAGTTCTTC. As protein: CASSLTGLEQFF.

The rearrangement uses TRBV29-1 and TRBJ2-3; 8 positions match TRBD1. This CDR3 is built from 15 residues. Trimming removed 0 bases from V and 2 bases from J; junction bases left unmatched: 4. Germline-derived CDR1 and CDR2 are SQVTM and ANQGSEA. DNA for the CDR3: TGCAGCGTTGAAGACCGGGACAGGAACACAGATACGCAGTATTTT. Encoded protein: CSVEDRDRNTDTQYF.

This clone was seen a few times. The CDR3 DNA is TGTGCCAGCAGCTCCCGGCGGGGTGGGAACGAGCAGTACTTC. Translated, it gives CASSSRRGGNEQYF. The chain employs TRBV7-2 and TRBJ2-7, with a weak D call TRBD2 (6 bases). V was shortened by 4 bases and J by 5 bases, with 15 bases between the two germline ends. The germline gives CDR1 SGHTA, CDR2 FQGNSA. The length of the CDR3 is 14 residues.

This clone was counted between two and nine times. The chain couples TRBV18 to TRBJ2-7, with TRBD2 matching over 11 bases. CDR1 is KGHSH, CDR2 LQKENI, per germline. There are 15 residues in the CDR3. The trim removed 4 bases at V and 2 bases at J, leaving 4 bases unmatched. The CDR3 DNA reads TGTGCCAGCTCACTGACTAGCGGGGAGACCTACGAGCAGTACTTC. Amino acids: CASSLTSGETYEQYF.